The T cell receptor (beta chain) described here comes from a study of control samples from healthy donors and cancer patients. The repertoire was sequenced with immunoSEQ multiplex PCR; TCRdb's copy has only in-frame clones and lacks some. The repertoire holds 90,000 to 110,000 clones, 83% seen once, with 13% in the top ten. The length of the CDR3 is 15 residues. Germline CDR1 and CDR2: MGHRA and YSYEKL. V trimming: 1 base; J trimming: 4 bases; junction bases outside the gene matches: 3. This sequence originates from a woman aged 45-60 years in good health. The V gene is TRBV4-1, the J gene TRBJ2-7, with 11 bases that match TRBD2. Sequencing was done on a sample of blood. The CDR3 sequence is CASSQGASGGYEQYF. The CDR3 DNA reads as TGCGCCAGCAGCCAAGGGGCTAGCGGGGGGTACGAGCAGTACTTC.